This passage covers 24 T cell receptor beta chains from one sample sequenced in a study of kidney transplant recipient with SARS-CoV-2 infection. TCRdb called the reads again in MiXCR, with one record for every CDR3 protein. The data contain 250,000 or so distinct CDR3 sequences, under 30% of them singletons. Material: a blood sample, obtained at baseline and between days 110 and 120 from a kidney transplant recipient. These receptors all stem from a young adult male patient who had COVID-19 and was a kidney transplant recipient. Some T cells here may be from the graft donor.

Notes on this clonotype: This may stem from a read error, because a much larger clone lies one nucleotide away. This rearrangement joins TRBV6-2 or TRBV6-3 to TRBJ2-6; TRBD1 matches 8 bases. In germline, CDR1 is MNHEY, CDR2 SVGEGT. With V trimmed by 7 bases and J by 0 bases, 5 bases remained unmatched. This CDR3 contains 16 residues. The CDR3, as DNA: TGTGCCAGCAAGAGGACAGGGCACTCTGGGGCCAACGTCCTGACTTTC. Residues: CASKRTGHSGANVLTF.

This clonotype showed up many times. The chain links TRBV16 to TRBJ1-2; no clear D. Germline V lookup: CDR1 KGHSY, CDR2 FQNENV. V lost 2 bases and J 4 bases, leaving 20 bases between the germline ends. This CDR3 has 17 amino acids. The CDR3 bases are TGTGCCAGCAGCCAAAATTGGGTCGTTAGAAAGACCTATGGCTACACCTTC. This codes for CASSQNWVVRKTYGYTF.

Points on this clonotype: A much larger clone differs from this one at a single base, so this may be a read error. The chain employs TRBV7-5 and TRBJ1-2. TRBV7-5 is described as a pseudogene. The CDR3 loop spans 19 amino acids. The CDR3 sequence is CIPVPEPNIEVGKTYGYTF. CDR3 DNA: TGTATCCCTGTGCCAGAACCAAACATTGAAGTAGGAAAGACCTATGGCTACACCTTC.

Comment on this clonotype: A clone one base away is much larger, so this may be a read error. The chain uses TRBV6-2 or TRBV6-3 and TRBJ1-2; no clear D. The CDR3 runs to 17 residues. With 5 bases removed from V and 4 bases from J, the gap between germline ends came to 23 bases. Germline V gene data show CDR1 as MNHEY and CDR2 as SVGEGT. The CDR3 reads CASSTNDCIGKTYGYTF. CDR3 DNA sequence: TGTGCCAGCAGTACGAATGACTGCATCGGAAAGACCTATGGCTACACCTTC.

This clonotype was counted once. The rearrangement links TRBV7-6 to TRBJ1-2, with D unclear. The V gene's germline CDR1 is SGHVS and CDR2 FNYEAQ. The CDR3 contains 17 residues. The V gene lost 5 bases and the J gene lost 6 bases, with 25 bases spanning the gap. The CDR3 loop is CASSASLESRRTHGYTF. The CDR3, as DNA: TGTGCCAGCAGCGCCTCTCTTGAATCTCGAAGGACCCATGGCTACACCTTC.

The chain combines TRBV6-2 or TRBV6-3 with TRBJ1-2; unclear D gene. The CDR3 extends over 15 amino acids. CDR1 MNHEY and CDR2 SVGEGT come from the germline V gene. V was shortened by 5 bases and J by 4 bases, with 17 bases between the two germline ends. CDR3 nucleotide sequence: TGTGCCAGCAGTCTCTGCATCGGAAAGACCTATGGCTACACCTTC. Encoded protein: CASSLCIGKTYGYTF.

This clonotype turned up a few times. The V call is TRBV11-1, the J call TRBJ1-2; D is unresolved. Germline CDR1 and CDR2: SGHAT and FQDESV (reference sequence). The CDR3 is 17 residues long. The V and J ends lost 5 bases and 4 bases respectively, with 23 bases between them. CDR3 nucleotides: TGTGCCAGCAGCGCTATGGTTAAGGCTGGAAAGACCTATGGCTACACCTTC. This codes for CASSAMVKAGKTYGYTF.

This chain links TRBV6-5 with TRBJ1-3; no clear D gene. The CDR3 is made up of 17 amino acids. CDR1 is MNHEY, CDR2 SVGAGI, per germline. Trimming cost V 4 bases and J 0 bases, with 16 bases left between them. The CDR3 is CASSFTEARLSGNTIYF. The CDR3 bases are TGTGCCAGCAGTTTTACAGAGGCCCGACTCTCTGGAAACACCATATATTTT.

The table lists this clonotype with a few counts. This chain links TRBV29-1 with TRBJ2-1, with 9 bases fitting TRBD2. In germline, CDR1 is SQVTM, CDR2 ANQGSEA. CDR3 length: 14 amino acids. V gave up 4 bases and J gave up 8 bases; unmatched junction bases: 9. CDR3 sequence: CSVGPASGMDEQFF. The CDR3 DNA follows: TGCAGCGTTGGGCCAGCTAGCGGGATGGATGAGCAGTTCTTC.

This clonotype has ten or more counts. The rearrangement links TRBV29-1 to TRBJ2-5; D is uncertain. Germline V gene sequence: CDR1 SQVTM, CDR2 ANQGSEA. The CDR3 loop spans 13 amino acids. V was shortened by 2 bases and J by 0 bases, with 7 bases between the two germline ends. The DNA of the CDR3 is TGCAGCGTTGAAAAGGGCTACCAAGAGACCCAGTACTTC. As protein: CSVEKGYQETQYF.

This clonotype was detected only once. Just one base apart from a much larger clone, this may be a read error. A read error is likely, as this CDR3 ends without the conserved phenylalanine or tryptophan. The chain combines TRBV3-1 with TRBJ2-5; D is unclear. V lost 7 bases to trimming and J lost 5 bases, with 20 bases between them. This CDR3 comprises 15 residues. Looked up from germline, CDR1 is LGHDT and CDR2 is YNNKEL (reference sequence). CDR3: CASNVPISFSETQYS. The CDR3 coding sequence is TGTGCCAGCAACGTTCCCATTTCTTTCTCTGAGACCCAGTACTCC.

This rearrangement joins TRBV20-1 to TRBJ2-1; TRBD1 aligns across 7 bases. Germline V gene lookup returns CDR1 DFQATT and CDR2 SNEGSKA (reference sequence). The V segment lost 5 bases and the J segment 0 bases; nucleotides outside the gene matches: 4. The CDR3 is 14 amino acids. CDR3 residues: CSAPRDSSYNEQFF. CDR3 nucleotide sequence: TGCAGTGCTCCTCGGGACAGCTCCTACAATGAGCAGTTCTTC.

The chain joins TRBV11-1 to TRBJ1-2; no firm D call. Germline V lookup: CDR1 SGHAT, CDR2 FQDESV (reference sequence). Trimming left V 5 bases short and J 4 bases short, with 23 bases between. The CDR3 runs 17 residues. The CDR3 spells CASSMRNKAGRTYGYTF. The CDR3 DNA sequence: TGTGCCAGCAGCATGCGGAATAAGGCTGGAAGGACCTATGGCTACACCTTC. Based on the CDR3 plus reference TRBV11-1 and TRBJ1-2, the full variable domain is EAEVAQSPRYKITEKSQAVAFWCDPISGHATLYWYRQILGQGPELLVQFQDESVVDDSQLPKDRFSAERLKGVDSTLKIQPAELGDSAMYLCASSMRNKAGRTYGYTFGSGTRLTVV.

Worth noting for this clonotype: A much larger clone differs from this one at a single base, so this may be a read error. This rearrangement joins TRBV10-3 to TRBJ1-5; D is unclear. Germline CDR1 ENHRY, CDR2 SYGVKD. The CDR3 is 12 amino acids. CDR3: CAISEGFQPRHF. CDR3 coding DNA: TGTGCCATCAGTGAAGGGTTTCAGCCCCGGCATTTT.

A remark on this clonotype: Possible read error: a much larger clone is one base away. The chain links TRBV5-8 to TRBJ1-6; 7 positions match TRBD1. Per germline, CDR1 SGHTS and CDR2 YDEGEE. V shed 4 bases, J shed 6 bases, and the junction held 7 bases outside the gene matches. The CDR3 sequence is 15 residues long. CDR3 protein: CASSPSGQLNSPLHF. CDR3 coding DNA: TGTGCCAGCAGCCCGTCGGGACAGCTTAATTCACCCCTCCACTTT.

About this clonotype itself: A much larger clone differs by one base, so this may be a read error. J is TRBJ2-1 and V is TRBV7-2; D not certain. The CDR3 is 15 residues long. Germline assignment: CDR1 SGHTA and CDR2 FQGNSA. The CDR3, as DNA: TGTGCCAGCAGCTTAGCAATTAGCTCCTACAATGAGCAGCTCTTC. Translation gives CASSLAISSYNEQLF.

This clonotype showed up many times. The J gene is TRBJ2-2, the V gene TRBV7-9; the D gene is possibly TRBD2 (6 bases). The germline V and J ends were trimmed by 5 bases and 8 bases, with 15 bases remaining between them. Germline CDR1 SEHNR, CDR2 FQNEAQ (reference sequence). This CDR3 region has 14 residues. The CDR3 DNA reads TGTGCCAGCAGCCCCGTCGGAGGAGGGGGGGAGCTGTTTTTT. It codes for CASSPVGGGGELFF.

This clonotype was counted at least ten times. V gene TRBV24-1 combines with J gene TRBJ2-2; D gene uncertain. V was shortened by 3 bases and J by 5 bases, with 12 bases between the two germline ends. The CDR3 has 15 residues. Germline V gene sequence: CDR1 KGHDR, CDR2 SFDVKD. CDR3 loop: CATSDRPGATGELFF. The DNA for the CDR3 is TGTGCCACCAGTGATCGTCCGGGTGCAACCGGGGAGCTGTTTTTT.

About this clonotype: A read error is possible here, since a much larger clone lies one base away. Here the CDR3 DNA reads TGCAGTGCTAGAGATCCCCAAGGCGGGGTTTACGAGCAGTACTTC. Protein sequence: CSARDPQGGVYEQYF. The chain joins TRBV20-1 to TRBJ2-7, with a tentative D call TRBD2 (6 bases). With 0 bases removed from V and 4 bases from J, the gap between germline ends came to 16 bases. Germline assignment: CDR1 DFQATT and CDR2 SNEGSKA (reference sequence). There are 15 residues in the CDR3.

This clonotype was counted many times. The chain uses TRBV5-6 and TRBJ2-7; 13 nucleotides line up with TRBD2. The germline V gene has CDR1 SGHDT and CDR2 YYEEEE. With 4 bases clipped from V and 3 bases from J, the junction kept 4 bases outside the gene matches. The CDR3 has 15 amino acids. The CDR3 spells CASSPGLAGLYEQYF. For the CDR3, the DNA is TGTGCCAGCAGCCCGGGACTAGCGGGGCTCTACGAGCAGTACTTC.

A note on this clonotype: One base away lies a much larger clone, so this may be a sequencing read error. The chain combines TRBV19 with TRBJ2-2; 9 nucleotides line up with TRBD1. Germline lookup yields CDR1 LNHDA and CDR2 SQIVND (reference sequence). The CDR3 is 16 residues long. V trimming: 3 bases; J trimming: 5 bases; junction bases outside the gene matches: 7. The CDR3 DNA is TGTGCCAGTAGTATCGGGACAGGGACCTCGACCGGGGAGCTGTTTTTT. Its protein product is CASSIGTGTSTGELFF.

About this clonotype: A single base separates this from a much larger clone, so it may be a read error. CDR3 residues: CASSLEVYGYAF. CDR3 nucleotide sequence: TGTGCCAGCAGCTTGGAGGTCTATGGCTACGCCTTC. The chain recombines TRBV5-6 with TRBJ1-2, with D unclear. Per germline, CDR1 SGHDT and CDR2 YYEEEE. The CDR3 loop spans 12 amino acids.

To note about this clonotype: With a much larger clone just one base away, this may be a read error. DNA of the CDR3: TGTGACAGCAGTTTATTGACCGGGGAGCTGTTTTTT. Translating it yields CDSSLLTGELFF. The chain carries TRBV12-3 or TRBV12-4 and TRBJ2-2, with D uncertain. CDR3 length equals 12 residues.

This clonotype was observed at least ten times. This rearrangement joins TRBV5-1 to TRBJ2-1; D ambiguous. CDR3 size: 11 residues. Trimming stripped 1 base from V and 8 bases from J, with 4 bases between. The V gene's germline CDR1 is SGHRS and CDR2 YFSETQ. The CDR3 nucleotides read TGCGCCAGCAGCTTGCTGGATGAGCAGTTCTTC. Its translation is CASSLLDEQFF.